Here is one T cell receptor (beta chain) with its context. Its antigen is unknown. There are no base qualities to consult, and no much larger clone falls within one base. These data are taken from a study of cytomegalovirus exposure and HLA in healthy donors (dated 2017 in TCRdb). With regard to the full study: An earlier analysis of some 620 of the donors reported over 250 Gb of sequence data and roughly 120 million unique TCR beta sequences obtained from around 170 million T cells. Four to six DR-DQ haplotypes were handled as single units for association and clustering, since linkage in the cohort was strong. An early release that covered 640 HLA-typed donors contained around 300 gigabases of sequencing data and roughly 84 million unique TCR sequences. Donor age, sex, ethnicity and CMV serostatus were collected together with the repertoire data. Both class I and class II loci were covered by HLA typing, at four-digit resolution. Of the 350 to 450 genotyped donors, roughly 76% were placed in the genetic ancestry cluster associated with self-reported Caucasian donors. The study was designed to test whether signatures of past pathogen exposure could be identified by cataloging public T cell receptors. In the later analysis, no new phenotypic data were used to find candidate immune exposures; instead, reliance was placed on TCR beta sequences and their occurrence across donors. Every discovery cohort repertoire had been produced on one sequencing platform. The study combined high-throughput TCR immunosequencing, statistical association of individual TCRs with disease status, and machine learning to predict cytomegalovirus infection status. Along with the approximately 600-subject first cohort, a separate validation cohort of over 90 different subjects was used. An earlier analysis of around 580 of the donors used high-throughput TCR beta sequencing to judge whether each TCR beta V gene segment behaved as functional or pseudogenic. A later analysis re-analyzed previously published TCR beta repertoires from 666 donors and added high-resolution HLA genotyping to study TCR occurrence patterns. The T cell repertoires of some 700 subjects were profiled by immunosequencing and related to cytomegalovirus serostatus. In a later genetic analysis, genome-wide SNP genotypes for about 65% of the roughly 670 donors were used, and that subset was treated as a discovery cohort. Typing coverage varied by locus: about 620-630 donors for A, B, C, DRB1 and DQB1; under 550 for DQA1; over 600 for DPA1; approximately 450 for DPB1. Among 398 genotyped donors of the cohort, an average of around 240,000 unique TCR beta nucleotide sequences were sequenced per donor, about a sixth of them non-productive. The paper's findings and limits, for the study overall: In a later analysis, TCR association rates were found to vary across HLA loci, with the most associated TCRs seen for DRB1 alleles and the fewest for HLA-C alleles. An earlier analysis of around 500 of the donors showed that most TCR beta V segments appeared in productive rearrangements either about 87% or about 30% of the time, which broadly matched IMGT annotations. Linkage disequilibrium might explain the correlated functional status among segregating V segments, but an unknown experimental factor could not be excluded. In vitro tests confirmed that a few of the cytomegalovirus-associated TCR beta chains recognize cytomegalovirus antigens. In a later analysis, most CMV-associated TCR beta chains were found to appear HLA-restricted, with HLA associations seemingly driven largely by CMV exposure. The presence/absence analyses assumed that sequencing depth was roughly uniform across donors, and that assumption may not be true. Assigning TCR associations to individual alleles was difficult when HLA alleles, especially DR and DQ, strongly co-occurred. Because HLA typing was unavailable for some donors at each locus, only the typed subset was used in association tests. The earlier analysis of 450 to 700 of the donors excluded approximately 17 rarely observed V segments, including chromosome 9 orphons, because counts were too low. Across donors, most TCR sequences were observed very rarely, whereas some public TCRs were present in many individuals. The classifier was reported to diagnose cytomegalovirus status with high specificity and sensitivity in both the original and validation cohorts. A group of highly shared sequence variants was considered likely to be a technical artifact of the sequencing pipeline. V-gene and J-gene trimming of TCR beta chains was associated with a missense DCLRE1C variant in a later genetic analysis, and the association was replicated in an independent cohort. The 87-base-pair reads could not distinguish some IMGT-functional V segments, including TRBV6-2 and TRBV6-3, so those segments were excluded. Only TCR beta chains were sequenced in this cohort, and the absence of alpha or paired-chain data limited detectable features. It was suggested by the authors that the approach could potentially be generalized to other disease states and immunological phenotypes. According to a later analysis, parvovirus B19, influenza, CMV and Epstein-Barr virus appeared linked to several top co-occurrence clusters. The only immune exposure information available for the cohort was CMV serostatus. Compared with the 666-donor mean, donors in an Asian-associated ancestry cluster had fewer N-insertions in productive TCRs, according to a later genetic analysis. In the study, approximately 160 TCR beta chains were listed as associated with cytomegalovirus. Compared with equally common non-associated chains, HLA-associated TCR beta chains in a later analysis were more clonally expanded and had lower generation probabilities. A further reported finding was that TCR beta sequences accurately predicted the HLA-A and HLA-B alleles for most subjects in the first cohort. A later analysis associated about 17,000 TCR beta sequences with specific HLA alleles at a false discovery rate of 0.05.

The CDR3 starts with the cysteine, ends with the phenylalanine, and has 16 residues. Solely the CDR3 DNA is kept, with 48 bases framed from the first base. The germline V gene encodes CDR1 SNHLY and CDR2 FYNNEI. V and J are truncated by 6 bases and 1 base respectively, leaving an intervening sequence of 18 bases. Preparation of the library involved the immunoSEQ multiplex PCR assay. For the multiplex PCR, a mixture combining 60 forward primers for TCR Vbeta segments and 13 reverse primers for TCR Jbeta segments was used. Amplification of the CDR3 region of rearranged TCR beta genes was performed with a multiplex PCR assay on genomic DNA. The amplified TCR beta libraries were sequenced on the Illumina HiSeq System as 87-base-pair reads. Under the source paper's analysis protocol: Across the roughly 700 repertoires, a later analysis counted tens of millions of unique TCR beta chains, around 10 million of which were shared by at least two donors. Raw reads were error-corrected and collapsed into unique sequences by a nearest-neighbor algorithm in which closely related sequences were merged to remove PCR and sequencing errors. CDR3 sequences were aligned to IMGT reference sequences to assign V, D and J gene segments. For a sequence to be retained, a match of at least six nucleotides was required to both a V gene segment and a J gene segment. Rearrangements were classified as productive when the CDR3 lacked stop codons and remained in frame with V and J, and all other rearrangements were classified as non-productive. CDR3 was defined according to IMGT convention as the region running from the second conserved V-encoded cysteine to the conserved J-encoded phenylalanine. The earlier analysis of 587 of the donors excluded sequences that lacked an unambiguous match to a single V gene segment. An earlier analysis of some 500 of the donors classified V segments as functional when productive rearrangements were above 56.7% and as segregating when the standard deviation between donors was above 5%. To diagnose cytomegalovirus status from the catalog of TCR beta chain sequences, a statistical classification framework was built. In a later analysis, V and J genes were assigned by comparing TCR nucleotide sequences against IMGT/GENE-DB human TR gene sequences. A later analysis assigned CDR3 sequences and most-parsimonious VDJ recombination scenarios with the TCRdist pipeline. In a later analysis, each TCR beta chain was defined by its CDR3 amino acid sequence together with its V-gene family, and reads lacking a unique V-gene family were excluded. As a way to deal with suspected cross-contamination and a sequencing artifact, a later analysis dropped nearly 600 nucleotide sequences that were highly shared and had low generation probability. In a later analysis, a clonal expansion index for each public chain was calculated from normalized within-repertoire ranks of inferred template counts. A later analysis computed generation probabilities with a VDJ recombination model fitted to out-of-frame rearrangements, and checked the results against IGoR. Hypergeometric tests were used in a later analysis to score TCR-TCR, TCR-HLA and TCR-CMV co-occurrence, with a repertoire-size bias correction applied to the TCR pairs. To estimate false discovery rates, a later analysis permuted the HLA or CMV assignments 20 times. In a later analysis, co-occurring TCRs were grouped using DBSCAN, with TCRdist sequence similarity added in when clustering inside HLA-allele-positive subsets. Repertoires with fewer than 30,000 or more than 120,000 public chains, plus five repertoires with anomalous nucleotide sharing, were excluded from co-occurrence clustering. TCRdb carries this immuneACCESS record with in-frame sequences only. Its versions omit some clonotypes, under half of them owing to an unresolved V gene in the studies checked, with the rest unexplained. The V and J calls and clone size were taken over from that table, and D and trimming were inferred from the DNA. The sample yields a few hundred thousand clones; about 83% were counted once. 1.3% to 1.5% of the sample comes from the top ten.

The cohort was made up of approximately 670 healthy bone marrow donors. All cohort members were sampled while nominally healthy, although unrecorded immune exposures were likely present. The donor was CMV seronegative and was included in the group of hundreds of seronegative cohort members. Every donor gave a peripheral blood sample, and the peripheral blood mononuclear cells from that sample were used for TCR beta sequencing. Genomic DNA was extracted from the blood cell samples with the Qiagen DNeasy Blood Extraction Kit. This clonotype was sampled from a girl aged 10 to 17 in good health and CMV-seronegative. The V gene is TRBV2 and the J gene is TRBJ1-1; the D region possibly corresponds to TRBD1 (5 bases align). Sample: PBMCs. The CDR3 reads CASRRVLPQGNTEAFF. The DNA sequence is TGTGCCAGCAGAAGGGTACTCCCCCAGGGGAACACTGAAGCTTTCTTT.